This T cell receptor (beta chain) stems from a study of identical twins. This clonotype was seen only once. Its antigen is as yet unknown. In TCRdb, the 5' RACE reads were re-called with MiXCR into one record per CDR3 protein. Altogether 1.5 million to 2 million distinct CDR3 sequences are present, less than 35% being singletons, with the ten largest covering about 0.25%. The germline CDR1 and CDR2 sequences are DFQATT and SNEGSKA (reference sequence). The trim removed 0 bases at V and 7 bases at J, leaving 8 bases unmatched. This CDR3 comprises 17 residues. Findings and limits, study-wide: There were fewer insertions in abundant cord blood beta clonotypes, but memory repertoires showed no such pattern.

The source material was cord blood. This chain joins TRBV20-1 and TRBJ2-2, with 13 bases identical to TRBD2. The receptor's source is a newborn girl in good health. CDR3 in DNA: TGCAGTGCTAGAGATTGGGGACTAGCGGGGAAAGGCGGGGAGCTGTTTTTT. Protein sequence: CSARDWGLAGKGGELFF.